There are many counts of the clone carrying this T cell receptor (beta chain). Replicate sorted-subset PCRs were loaded with around 0.2 ug DNA, about 30,000 T cell genomes. The repertoire was sequenced with immunoSEQ multiplex PCR; TCRdb's copy has only in-frame clones and lacks some. The table records about 110,000 clones, roughly 70% of them present only once. This sample stems from a study of shared clonotypes between healthy human individuals. V lost 7 bases and J lost 2, with 12 bases in between. Germline V gene lookup returns CDR1 SNHLY and CDR2 FYNNEI. CDR3 length: 13 amino acids. This clonotype was obtained from a woman aged 25 to 39 in good health. The chain is built from TRBV2 and TRBJ2-7, with D perhaps TRBD1 (5 bases). Sequenced material: memory CD8+ T cells sorted from blood. Documented subset: CD45RO+ cells pooled with CCR7-negative TemRA cells. This CDR3 is CASTTAIPYEQYF. The DNA of the CDR3 is TGTGCCAGCACGACAGCTATACCCTACGAGCAGTACTTC.